Each of the 8 T cell receptor beta chains below was sequenced from the same sample in a study of neoadjuvant nivolumab and ipilimumab in lung cancer. Method: immunoSEQ multiplex PCR; TCRdb's copy keeps in-frame clones and lacks some. This table holds approximately 15,000 clones, under 70% found once. This specimen was peripheral blood, taken after neoadjuvant nivolumab, alone or with ipilimumab, at or shortly before surgery. Receptors were obtained from an adult with non-small cell lung cancer.

V and J are TRBV5-1 and TRBJ2-5; 7 bases are shared with TRBD2. This CDR3 is 15 amino acids long. V was pared by 4 bases and J by 2 bases, with 8 bases of the junction left unmatched. Germline CDR1 is SGHRS and CDR2 is YFSETQ. CDR3 sequence reads: CASSLAASRQETQYF. The DNA of the CDR3 is TGCGCCAGCAGCCTAGCGGCTAGCAGACAAGAGACCCAGTACTTC.

The chain joins TRBV5-4 to TRBJ2-7; TRBD2 is a possible D gene (6 bases). The V end was cut by 4 bases, the J end by 1 base, with 12 bases between. Per germline, CDR1 SGHNT and CDR2 YYREEE (reference sequence). The CDR3 covers 14 residues. The CDR3 coding sequence is TGTGCCAGCAGCCGGTGGGCGGGGTCCTACGAGCAGTACTTC. Translating it yields CASSRWAGSYEQYF.

The chain links TRBV6-1 to TRBJ2-7, with TRBD2 as a possible D gene (5 bases). The V and J ends lost 5 bases and 3 bases respectively, with 11 bases between them. CDR1 and CDR2 (germline): MNHNS, SASEGT. This CDR3 spans 13 amino acids. The CDR3 coding sequence is TGTGCCAGCAGTACCCGGGATCTCTACGAGCAGTACTTC. Encoded protein: CASSTRDLYEQYF.

Comments on this clone: At one of its ends the junction is not consistent with the germline gene, which may arise from a read error. This chain connects TRBV6-1 to TRBJ2-5; D might be TRBD1 (6 bases). There are 17 residues in the CDR3. CDR1 is MNHNS, CDR2 SASEGT, per germline. The CDR3 spells CAISESSRGQRQETQYF. The CDR3 DNA sequence: TGTGCCATCAGTGAGTCTTCCAGGGGCCAGCGGCAAGAGACCCAGTACTTC.

This clone was found a few times. This chain uses TRBV7-8 with TRBJ1-1; 8 positions match TRBD1. This CDR3 is 13 amino acids long. The germline V gene encodes CDR1 SGHVS and CDR2 FQNEAQ. The V gene end was trimmed by 4 bases and the J gene end by 6 bases; junction bases not matched to a gene: 4. CDR3: CASSSQGEAEAFF. CDR3 DNA sequence: TGTGCCAGCAGCTCACAGGGGGAAGCTGAAGCTTTCTTT.

This clone was recorded a few times. The chain recombines TRBV18 with TRBJ1-3; D ambiguous. V was shortened by 6 bases and J by 4 bases, with 13 bases between the two germline ends. This CDR3 has 14 amino acids. CDR1 KGHSH and CDR2 LQKENI come from the germline V gene. In DNA form, the CDR3 reads TGTGCCAGCTCGGGATCCGGAATCGGAAACACCATATATTTT. Protein sequence: CASSGSGIGNTIYF.

This sequence joins TRBV30 and TRBJ1-2; perhaps TRBD1 as D (6 bases). The V gene lost 4 bases and the J gene lost 4 bases, with 10 bases spanning the gap. Germline loops: CDR1 GTSNPN, CDR2 SVGIG (reference sequence). The CDR3 is made up of 12 amino acids. CDR3 in amino acids: CAWTGESYGYTF. CDR3 sequence (DNA): TGTGCCTGGACAGGGGAGAGCTATGGCTACACCTTC.

The V call is TRBV6-5, the J call TRBJ2-3; the D call may be TRBD1 or TRBD2 (5 bases each). The CDR3 extends over 16 amino acids. Germline-derived CDR1 and CDR2 are MNHEY and SVGAGI. Trimming took 4 bases from V and 0 from J, leaving 14 bases between them. The CDR3 reads CASSSTGAASTDTQYF. Here the CDR3 DNA reads TGTGCCAGCAGTTCAACCGGGGCGGCCAGCACAGATACGCAGTATTTT.